Following are 27 T cell receptor beta chains from one sample sequenced in a study of post-analysis software for immune sequencing data. Study outcomes and limitations: Four to six TRBV segments appeared more often in patients than in controls, and TRBV5-6, TRBV5-1 and TRBV20-1 were among these.

These receptors' targets are unknown. Carried by the TCR beta cDNA libraries were unique molecular identifiers. TCRdb reprocessed the PCR reads via MiXCR and lists one record per CDR3 protein. The table includes under 900,000 distinct CDR3 sequences, roughly 58% detected once. Sequenced sample: blood. These receptors were taken from a girl aged 10-17 years with multiple sclerosis.

The chain joins TRBV2 to TRBJ2-5; D unclear. The CDR3 runs to 13 residues. The germline CDR1 and CDR2 sequences are SNHLY and FYNNEI. Trimming removed 2 bases at V and 0 bases at J, with 4 bases between. This chain's CDR3 is CASSERYQETQYF. As DNA, the CDR3 is TGTGCCAGCAGTGAACGGTACCAAGAGACCCAGTACTTC.

The genes are TRBV9 and TRBJ2-3, with D perhaps matching TRBD1 (6 bases). Trimming pared 2 bases from V and 5 bases from J, leaving 12 bases between. The length of the CDR3 is 14 residues. CDR1 is SGDLS and CDR2 is YYNGEE in the germline V gene. This CDR3 reads CASSVGQGQDTQYF. The CDR3 DNA is TGTGCCAGCAGCGTGGGCCAGGGGCAAGATACGCAGTATTTT.

A single count supports this clonotype. This chain connects TRBV4-1 to TRBJ1-3; no clear D gene. CDR3 size: 16 residues. Trimming pared 0 bases from V and 0 bases from J, leaving 9 bases between. Germline CDR1 MGHRA, CDR2 YSYEKL. CDR3 DNA sequence: TGCGCCAGCAGCCAAGACGGAACCTTCTCTGGAAACACCATATATTTT. It encodes CASSQDGTFSGNTIYF.

This chain connects TRBV6-2 or TRBV6-3 to TRBJ1-1; D gene ambiguous. The CDR3 extends over 15 amino acids. With 4 bases removed from V and 0 bases from J, the gap between germline ends came to 12 bases. Germline assignment: CDR1 MNHEY and CDR2 SVGEGT. CDR3 nucleotide sequence: TGTGCCAGCAGTTCTCGGGCGTTCGTGAACACTGAAGCTTTCTTT. Protein sequence: CASSSRAFVNTEAFF.

A remark on this clonotype: A junction boundary mismatches the germline segment, possibly from a read error. The chain links TRBV7-8 to TRBJ2-4, with D possibly matching TRBD1 (5 bases). Germline V gene lookup returns CDR1 SGHVS and CDR2 FQNEAQ. This CDR3 is built from 14 residues. The chain's CDR3 is CANSLGVPKNIQYF. The CDR3 bases are TGTGCCAACAGCTTAGGGGTACCCAAAAACATTCAGTACTTC.

This chain joins TRBV7-3 and TRBJ2-5; D assignment may be TRBD1 or TRBD2 (5 bases each). Trimming cost V 5 bases and J 1 base, with 23 bases left between them. Germline CDR1 reads SGHTA; CDR2 reads FQGTGA. The CDR3 runs to 18 residues. The CDR3 protein is CASSPKPATGRRQETQYF. CDR3 nucleotide sequence: TGTGCCAGCAGCCCCAAGCCCGCAACGGGACGGCGCCAAGAGACCCAGTACTTC.

The chain recombines TRBV4-1 with TRBJ2-7, with 8 bases lining up with TRBD2. Germline V gives CDR1 MGHRA, CDR2 YSYEKL. This CDR3 contains 14 residues. After removal of 2 bases from V and 4 bases from J, the junction contained 4 bases not matched to a gene. The CDR3 DNA reads as TGCGCCAGCAGCCAACTAGCGGGCATATACGAGCAGTACTTC. It is translated as CASSQLAGIYEQYF.

This chain uses TRBV11-2 with TRBJ2-5, with D unresolved. The ends were cut back, 5 bases at V and 2 bases at J, with 9 bases in the middle. The CDR3 has 13 residues. The germline V gene has CDR1 SGHAT and CDR2 FQNNGV. CDR3 DNA sequence: TGTGCCAGCAGCCGGGCCAGGCAAGAGACCCAGTACTTC. Residues: CASSRARQETQYF.

The rearrangement links TRBV6-6 to TRBJ2-4; D remains ambiguous. Gene TRBJ2-7 matches the end of the DNA better, so the J call may be wrong. There are 12 residues in the CDR3. The germline gives CDR1 MNHNY, CDR2 SVGAGI (reference sequence). The DNA for the CDR3 is TGTGCCAGCAGTTACATGTCGTACGAGCAGTACTTC. It encodes CASSYMSYEQYF.

This sequence joins TRBV7-3 and TRBJ2-3; D is unresolved. Trimming took off 2 bases at V and 5 bases at J, with 17 bases between the two ends. Germline V lookup: CDR1 SGHTA, CDR2 FQGTGA. The CDR3 runs to 16 residues. The CDR3 sequence is CASSLGLGLDVDTQYF. The CDR3 DNA reads TGTGCCAGCAGCTTAGGTCTGGGTCTGGACGTAGATACGCAGTATTTT.

V and J are TRBV9 and TRBJ1-2, with 7 positions matching TRBD1. J lost 4 bases, V lost 0 bases, and 3 bases had no gene match. There are 14 residues in the CDR3. Germline lookup yields CDR1 SGDLS and CDR2 YYNGEE. The CDR3 sequence is CASSVGDSRYGYTF. In nucleotides, the CDR3 is TGTGCCAGCAGCGTAGGGGACAGCCGCTATGGCTACACCTTC.

The chain has TRBV7-6 and TRBJ1-6; 7 bases match TRBD1. The V segment lost 5 bases and the J segment 5 bases; nucleotides outside the gene matches: 12. The germline V gene has CDR1 SGHVS and CDR2 FNYEAQ. The CDR3 consists of 17 residues. In DNA form, the CDR3 reads TGTGCCAGCAGCCCGACCAGGGACAGCCTAAATAATTCACCCCTCCACTTT. Protein: CASSPTRDSLNNSPLHF.

The genes are TRBV20-1 and TRBJ2-1; 8 bases are a match to TRBD2. The CDR3 runs to 15 residues. Germline loops: CDR1 DFQATT, CDR2 SNEGSKA (reference sequence). V lost 5 bases, J lost 8 bases, and 14 bases stayed unmatched. The CDR3 here is CSAGSYGTSKYEQFF. The CDR3 DNA reads TGCAGTGCTGGGTCCTACGGGACTAGTAAGTATGAGCAGTTCTTC.

The chain combines TRBV20-1 with TRBJ1-2; the D gene is possibly TRBD1 (6 bases). The ends were cut back, 6 bases at V and 5 bases at J, with 13 bases in the middle. The CDR3 is made up of 12 amino acids. Germline V gene lookup returns CDR1 DFQATT and CDR2 SNEGSKA (reference sequence). The CDR3 is CSAPDSLYGYTF. The CDR3 coding sequence is TGCAGTGCCCCGGACAGTCTTTATGGCTACACCTTC.

This clonotype occurred a few times. The chain couples TRBV20-1 to TRBJ2-1; TRBD1 is a possible D gene (5 bases). Germline V CDR1 and CDR2: DFQATT, SNEGSKA (reference sequence). Trimming took 3 bases from V and 7 from J, leaving 10 bases between them. The length of the CDR3 is 12 residues. CDR3 nucleotides: TGCAGTGCTAGGGCTCCAGGGAATGAGCAGTTCTTC. The encoded protein is CSARAPGNEQFF.

The chain employs TRBV20-1 and TRBJ2-5, with 7 bases fitting TRBD1. J was trimmed by 2 bases and V by 6 bases; bases with no gene match: 12. Germline V CDR1 and CDR2: DFQATT, SNEGSKA (reference sequence). CDR3 length equals 15 residues. The CDR3 region is CSARPLGTAQETQYF. The CDR3 coding sequence is TGCAGTGCCCGTCCCCTCGGGACAGCACAAGAGACCCAGTACTTC.

This clonotype appeared once. The chain is built from TRBV12-3 or TRBV12-4 and TRBJ2-7; D is possibly TRBD2 (6 bases). The V gene lost 5 bases and the J gene lost 1 base, with 15 bases spanning the gap. The CDR3 runs 15 residues. The CDR3 here is CASSLGVAVSYEQYF. The CDR3 bases are TGTGCCAGCAGTCTCGGGGTAGCGGTTTCCTACGAGCAGTACTTC.

The chain combines TRBV12-3 or TRBV12-4 with TRBJ1-6; D not resolved. Between the trimmed V and J ends, which lost 2 bases and 8 bases, there was a span of 7 bases. The CDR3 spans 13 residues. CDR3 amino acids: CASSLTEYSPLHF. The DNA of the CDR3 is TGTGCCAGCAGTTTAACCGAGTATTCACCCCTCCACTTT.

This clonotype was observed a few times. This chain uses TRBV6-6 with TRBJ2-3; TRBD2 matches 10 bases. The length of the CDR3 is 16 residues. V gave up 7 bases and J gave up 3 bases; unmatched junction bases: 10. Germline-derived CDR1 and CDR2 are MNHNY and SVGAGI (reference sequence). The CDR3 DNA follows: TGTGCCAGCAACCCTAGCGGGAGTACGGGAACAGATACGCAGTATTTT. Residues: CASNPSGSTGTDTQYF.

This clonotype was recorded a few times. The chain is built from TRBV29-1 and TRBJ2-7, with D possibly called TRBD1 or TRBD2 (5 bases each). The germline V gene encodes CDR1 SQVTM and CDR2 ANQGSEA. CDR3 length: 15 residues. V gave up 6 bases and J gave up 3 bases, with 21 bases separating them. CDR3 sequence: CSVSPEDSRGYEQYF. The CDR3 DNA is TGCAGCGTCTCCCCTGAAGACTCGAGGGGCTACGAGCAGTACTTC.

This sequence joins TRBV14 and TRBJ2-7; TRBD2 matches at 12 bases. V shed 4 bases, J shed 8 bases, and the junction held 3 bases outside the gene matches. Germline CDR1 reads SGHDN; CDR2 reads FVKESK. CDR3 length: 13 residues. CDR3 in amino acids: CASSPRTSGKQYF. For the CDR3, the DNA is TGTGCCAGCAGCCCTAGGACTAGCGGGAAGCAGTACTTC.

This clonotype has a handful of counts. This chain joins TRBV20-1 and TRBJ1-2, with 8 positions matching TRBD1. CDR3 length: 12 residues. J was trimmed by 4 bases and V by 6 bases; bases with no gene match: 4. From germline, CDR1 is DFQATT and CDR2 SNEGSKA (reference sequence). CDR3 region: CSARTGPYGYTF. As DNA, the CDR3 is TGCAGTGCGCGGACAGGGCCCTATGGCTACACCTTC.

The chain has TRBV20-1 and TRBJ1-1; no definite D call. The germline V and J ends were trimmed by 6 bases and 3 bases, with 8 bases remaining between them. Germline CDR1 is DFQATT and CDR2 is SNEGSKA (reference sequence). The CDR3 has 11 amino acids. The CDR3, as DNA: TGCAGTGCAGCTTGGGACACTGAAGCTTTCTTT. Encoded protein: CSAAWDTEAFF.

V is TRBV29-1 and J is TRBJ2-6; D is unclear. Per the germline V gene, CDR1 is SQVTM and CDR2 is ANQGSEA. Trimming took 4 bases from V and 4 from J, leaving 11 bases between them. The CDR3 is made up of 14 amino acids. The CDR3 nucleotides are TGCAGCGTTGGTGATGATGGAGGGGCCAACGTCCTGACTTTC. Translating it yields CSVGDDGGANVLTF.

The chain has TRBV29-1 and TRBJ1-2, with a tentative D call TRBD1 (5 bases). Germline V gene data show CDR1 as SQVTM and CDR2 as ANQGSEA. This CDR3 spans 13 amino acids. V dropped 2 bases and J dropped 9 bases, with 16 bases sitting between them. The CDR3 nucleotides read TGCAGCGTTGAACCAGGGAGGACCAGGAGCTACACCTTC. Its translation is CSVEPGRTRSYTF.

This clonotype was detected only a few times. One end of the junction varies from germline; a read error may be responsible. The chain carries TRBV7-8 and TRBJ2-3; 7 bases line up with TRBD1. This CDR3 has 17 amino acids. CDR1 and CDR2 (germline): SGHVS, FQNEAQ. CDR3 bases: TGTGCCAGCCGAAGATTCGGACAGGAGCGCGCTTTAGATGCGCAGTATTTT. Translating gives CASRRFGQERALDAQYF.

The chain is built from TRBV9 and TRBJ2-4; D gene unclear. The germline CDR1 and CDR2 sequences are SGDLS and YYNGEE. This CDR3 region has 15 residues. V lost 0 bases and J 13 bases, leaving 20 bases between the germline ends. The CDR3 here is CASSVAGSVYNEQYF. The CDR3 DNA reads as TGTGCCAGCAGCGTAGCTGGCAGCGTCTACAATGAGCAGTACTTC.